This TCR beta chain was captured in a study of shared clonotypes between healthy human individuals. At the level of the study: Donors, aged 18 to 49, were a couple of women and three men. The study's findings and limits: It was observed that about 5% of naive CD4 clonotypes were shared across a few donors.

Germline V gene sequence: CDR1 SGHDT, CDR2 YYEEEE. This CDR3 is 16 amino acids long. Deletions cut 4 bases from V and 2 bases from J, with 18 bases between. Libraries were prepared by immunoSEQ multiplex PCR; TCRdb keeps only in-frame clonotypes and omits some of them. Of about 2 million clones listed, approximately 94% are singletons. As to this clone: Its specificity is not known.

CD45RO-negative, CCR7-selected cells formed the naive CD8 fraction, which excluded terminally differentiated effector memory CD45RA+ cells. The chain links TRBV5-6 to TRBJ2-5, with a possible D match to TRBD2 (6 bases). The receptor was isolated from a man younger than 30 in good health. Sequencing used naive CD8+ T cells sorted from blood. This chain's CDR3 is CASSPRASEPQETQYF. In DNA, the CDR3 is TGTGCCAGCAGCCCCCGGGCTAGCGAGCCTCAAGAGACCCAGTACTTC. Variable domain in full (rest from reference TRBV5-6 and TRBJ2-5): DAGVTQSPTHLIKTRGQQVTLRCSPKSGHDTVSWYQQALGQGPQFIFQYYEEEERQRGNFPDRFSGHQFPNYSSELNVNALLLGDSALYLCASSPRASEPQETQYFGPGTRLLVL.